This T cell receptor (beta chain) comes out of a study of STAT5B mutations in CD4+ large granular lymphocyte leukemia. Remarks on this clone: Antigen: not known.

TCRdb's table, derived via immunoSEQ multiplex PCR, lists solely in-frame clones and lacks some. The repertoire has 30,000 to 40,000 clones, roughly 85% of them found once; the top ten carry roughly 3.2%. The study's findings and limits: The CD4+ versus CD8+ T-LGLL clonality difference may reflect limited sample size.

V dropped 7 bases and J dropped 1 base, with 7 bases sitting between them. Looked up from germline, CDR1 is MDHEN and CDR2 is SYDVKM. The CDR3 sequence is 12 residues long. Sequencing was performed on CD4+ T cells from blood buffy coats. The rearrangement uses TRBV28 and TRBJ1-1; a weak D match, TRBD1 (6 bases). This receptor was identified in a human donor in good health. The CDR3 nucleotides are TGTGCCAGCAAGGGGGGGAACACTGAAGCTTTCTTT. It codes for CASKGGNTEAFF.